One sample yielded the 25 T cell receptor beta chains listed below, sequenced in a study of blood T cells in healthy people across ages. For the second PCR, which ran for roughly 7 to 11 cycles, a sample-barcoded 5' primer and a J-beta primer mix were used. TCRdb redid the calling of the 5' RACE reads with MiXCR, one entry per CDR3 protein. The data hold 650,000 to 1,000,000 distinct CDR3 sequences, with 35% to 40% observed a single time. Material: blood. The receptors here all came from a man younger than 30 in good health.

This chain connects TRBV7-2 to TRBJ2-2; 8 bases align to TRBD1. The J segment lost 1 base and the V segment lost 5 bases, leaving 3 bases of the junction unmatched. The CDR3 contains 15 residues. CDR1 is SGHTA, CDR2 FQGNSA, per germline. CDR3 region: CASSRTGLNTGELFF. CDR3 nucleotides: TGTGCCAGCAGCCGGACAGGGCTGAACACCGGGGAGCTGTTTTTT. The complete variable domain, with remaining parts taken from reference TRBV7-2 and TRBJ2-2, reads GAGVSQSPSNKVTEKGKDVELRCDPISGHTALYWYRQSLGQGLEFLIYFQGNSAPDKSGLPSDRFSAERTGGSVSTLTIQRTQQEDSAVYLCASSRTGLNTGELFFGEGSRLTVL.

The chain joins TRBV4-2 to TRBJ2-5; unclear D gene. In germline, CDR1 is LGHNA, CDR2 YNFKEQ. The CDR3 contains 16 residues. Trimming removed 4 bases at V and 2 bases at J, with 17 bases between. CDR3 nucleotide sequence: TGTGCCAGCAGCCCCTTCGGTTGGGGAAAACAAGAGACCCAGTACTTC. It translates to CASSPFGWGKQETQYF.

This clonotype was seen only a few times. This chain joins TRBV7-9 and TRBJ2-7, with 8 bases matching TRBD1. The V and J ends lost 1 base and 0 bases, in that order; junction bases with no gene match: 11. The germline CDR1 and CDR2 sequences are SEHNR and FQNEAQ (reference sequence). This CDR3 has 18 amino acids. The CDR3 nucleotides are TGTGCCAGCAGCTTAGAGATTGGACAGGGAGTTTCCTCCTACGAGCAGTACTTC. Translation gives CASSLEIGQGVSSYEQYF.

This chain connects TRBV29-1 to TRBJ2-1; 7 bases align to TRBD2. Per germline, CDR1 SQVTM and CDR2 ANQGSEA. The CDR3 loop spans 14 amino acids. With V trimmed by 8 bases and J by 3 bases, 10 bases remained unmatched. The chain's CDR3 is CSSSPSGVYNEQFF. The CDR3 nucleotides read TGCAGCTCCTCCCCGAGCGGGGTCTACAATGAGCAGTTCTTC.

This clonotype was observed many times. The genes are TRBV12-3 or TRBV12-4 and TRBJ2-4; 7 bases are shared with TRBD1. The CDR3 loop spans 13 amino acids. V lost 3 bases and J lost 13; bases outside the gene matches: 9. DNA for the CDR3: TGTGCCAGCAGTTTTCTACCCTCGGGACAGCAGTACTTC. Protein: CASSFLPSGQQYF.

Only a few counts were recorded for this clonotype. The chain joins TRBV20-1 to TRBJ2-7; 12 positions match TRBD2. Germline loops: CDR1 DFQATT, CDR2 SNEGSKA (reference sequence). The CDR3 extends over 16 amino acids. CDR3 bases: TGCAGCGTTCCCAGACTAGCGGGGGATTCCTACAATGAGCAGTACTTC. Protein product: CSVPRLAGDSYNEQYF.

The genes are TRBV12-3 or TRBV12-4 and TRBJ2-7; TRBD1 agrees at 11 bases. The J call is uncertain, as TRBJ2-5 better fits the DNA end. The CDR3 runs 17 residues. The CDR3 sequence is CASSGNTGTGGWETQYF. In DNA, the CDR3 is TGTGCCAGCAGCGGCAATACAGGGACAGGGGGATGGGAGACCCAGTACTTC.

In its sample, this clonotype was seen a few times. J is TRBJ2-2 and V is TRBV7-2; the D is unclear. The CDR3 covers 15 residues. The V and J ends lost 1 base and 3 bases respectively, with 9 bases between them. Germline V gene sequence: CDR1 SGHTA, CDR2 FQGNSA. CDR3 coding DNA: TGTGCCAGCAGCTTAGTACACAGCTACACCGGGGAGCTGTTTTTT. As protein: CASSLVHSYTGELFF.

The chain employs TRBV20-1 and TRBJ2-3; D unclear. This CDR3 contains 14 residues. The V end lost 5 bases, the J end lost 1 base, and 13 bases lay between the germline ends. The V gene's germline CDR1 is DFQATT and CDR2 SNEGSKA (reference sequence). The CDR3 DNA follows: TGCAGTGCTCCCCAAGACCCTGGCACAGATACGCAGTATTTT. The encoded protein is CSAPQDPGTDTQYF.

The chain is built from TRBV4-2 and TRBJ1-1, with D hard to call. V lost 8 bases, J lost 5 bases, and 9 bases lay in between. Germline values: CDR1 LGHNA, CDR2 YNFKEQ. The CDR3 is 11 amino acids. The CDR3 DNA sequence: TGTGCCAGCGGCTGGGAGACTGAAGCTTTCTTT. It codes for CASGWETEAFF.

This clonotype was found a few times. The chain combines TRBV5-1 with TRBJ2-3; D is possibly TRBD1 (5 bases). Germline lookup yields CDR1 SGHRS and CDR2 YFSETQ. Trimming cost V 0 bases and J 3 bases, with 17 bases left between them. This CDR3 comprises 17 residues. Written as DNA, the CDR3 is TGCGCCAGCAGCTTGGTACTTCAGGGAAGAGGTACAGATACGCAGTATTTT. Its protein is CASSLVLQGRGTDTQYF.

This clonotype has more than one count but fewer than ten. The chain links TRBV11-2 to TRBJ2-5, with D possibly TRBD1 on 5 matching bases. There are 15 residues in the CDR3. Germline values: CDR1 SGHAT, CDR2 FQNNGV. V was clipped by 0 bases and J by 2 bases, with 10 bases between them. The CDR3 loop is CASSLDQGKQETQYF. CDR3 sequence (DNA): TGTGCCAGCAGCTTAGATCAGGGAAAACAAGAGACCCAGTACTTC.

About this clonotype itself: At one boundary the junction diverges from the germline segment, which might be a read error. The J gene is TRBJ2-3, the V gene TRBV7-2; D possibly corresponds to TRBD2 (6 bases). CDR3 length equals 16 residues. Germline loops: CDR1 SGHTA, CDR2 FQGNSA. CDR3 coding DNA: TGTGCCAGCAGCTCGGGGGACCGAGCAGGCACAGAGACGCAGTATTTT. This sequence encodes CASSSGDRAGTETQYF.

J is TRBJ2-1 and V is TRBV13; TRBD2 matches at 15 bases. Trimming removed 8 bases from V and 10 bases from J; junction bases left unmatched: 6. The CDR3 spans 14 residues. From germline, CDR1 is PRHDT and CDR2 FYEKMQ (reference sequence). Here the CDR3 DNA reads TGTGCCAGCTCCGGGACTAGCGGGGGGAGAGAGCAGTTCTTC. It is translated as CASSGTSGGREQFF.

This clonotype was recorded a few times. The chain employs TRBV20-1 and TRBJ2-5; maybe TRBD2 (6 bases). With 3 bases removed from V and 6 bases from J, the gap between germline ends came to 14 bases. CDR3 length: 13 residues. From germline, CDR1 is DFQATT and CDR2 SNEGSKA (reference sequence). CDR3 protein: CSASKGSGQTQYF. The DNA of the CDR3 is TGCAGTGCTAGTAAGGGGAGCGGGCAGACCCAGTACTTC.

This clonotype was recorded once. The J gene is TRBJ2-7, the V gene TRBV24-1; D unresolved. Germline V lookup: CDR1 KGHDR, CDR2 SFDVKD. The length of the CDR3 is 13 residues. V lost 4 bases, J lost 0 bases, and 6 bases lay in between. The DNA of the CDR3 is TGTGCCACCAGTGAGACAAACTCCTACGAGCAGTACTTC. It yields the protein CATSETNSYEQYF.

The table lists this clonotype with a few counts. The rearrangement uses TRBV28 and TRBJ1-2, with D possibly being TRBD1 (6 bases). V gave up 8 bases and J gave up 3 bases, with 16 bases separating them. The CDR3 is 14 amino acids. Germline lookup yields CDR1 MDHEN and CDR2 SYDVKM. As DNA, the CDR3 is TGTGCCAGCGGAGCGGACAGCCTCTACTATGGCTACACCTTC. This translates into CASGADSLYYGYTF.

The CDR3 DNA reads as TGCGCCAGCAGCTCCGGGACAGGGGGCCGCAATCAGCCCCAGCATTTT. Translated, it gives CASSSGTGGRNQPQHF. The chain recombines TRBV5-1 with TRBJ1-5, with TRBD1 identical over 12 bases. Germline values: CDR1 SGHRS, CDR2 YFSETQ. J lost 2 bases, V lost 3 bases, and 3 bases had no gene match. CDR3 length equals 16 residues.

There are a few counts of this clonotype. The chain links TRBV20-1 to TRBJ2-4; maybe TRBD1 (6 bases). TRBJ2-5 matches the DNA end more closely, so the J call is doubtful. There are 12 residues in the CDR3. From germline, CDR1 is DFQATT and CDR2 SNEGSKA (reference sequence). CDR3 DNA sequence: TGCAGTGGCGGATTCAGGGGAGAGACCCAGTACTTC. Residues: CSGGFRGETQYF.

This clonotype turned up a few times. The gene calls are TRBV30 and TRBJ1-5; TRBD1 matches 7 bases. Trimming cost V 2 bases and J 1 base; bases outside gene matches: 17. The CDR3 length is 19 residues. Germline lookup yields CDR1 GTSNPN and CDR2 SVGIG (reference sequence). CDR3 coding DNA: TGTGCCTGGAGTCCCACCTCCATGACAGGGACCTTGAGCAATCAGCCCCAGCATTTT. It specifies CAWSPTSMTGTLSNQPQHF.

About this clonotype itself: At one end, the junction sequence differs from germline, possibly due to a read error. V and J are TRBV7-9 and TRBJ2-7, with 9 bases matching TRBD1. Germline CDR1 SEHNR, CDR2 FQNEAQ (reference sequence). The CDR3 is made up of 15 amino acids. The CDR3 nucleotides are TGTGCCAGCAGCCCTGGGACAGGGAGATCCTACGAGCGGTACTTC. Its translation: CASSPGTGRSYERYF.

Details on this clonotype: It may be a read error: a sequence one base away is much more abundant. The genes are TRBV7-8 and TRBJ2-1; D possibly corresponds to TRBD1 (6 bases). The end of the DNA aligns better with TRBJ2-7, so the J call may be wrong. The length of the CDR3 is 15 residues. Germline V CDR1 and CDR2: SGHVS, FQNEAQ. This CDR3 is CASSLGQASYNEQYF. CDR3 sequence (DNA): TGTGCCAGCAGCTTAGGACAGGCGTCCTACAATGAGCAGTACTTC.

CDR3 in DNA: TGCGCCAGCAGCGTACAGGGAGGTAACACCGGGGAGCTGTTTTTT. Encoded protein: CASSVQGGNTGELFF. The chain couples TRBV5-1 to TRBJ2-2; possibly TRBD1 or TRBD2 for D (6 bases each). Deletions cut 4 bases from V and 2 bases from J, with 12 bases between. Germline V gives CDR1 SGHRS, CDR2 YFSETQ. The CDR3 consists of 15 residues.

V usage is TRBV28 and J usage is TRBJ2-2; 8 positions agree with TRBD1. Germline V gene lookup returns CDR1 MDHEN and CDR2 SYDVKM. CDR3 length: 15 residues. Trimming cost V 10 bases and J 2 bases; bases outside gene matches: 9. CDR3 in amino acids: CAISTGGLNTGELFF. In DNA, the CDR3 is TGTGCCATCTCCACAGGGGGGCTCAACACCGGGGAGCTGTTTTTT.

The gene calls are TRBV11-2 and TRBJ2-3, with D unresolved. The CDR3 covers 12 residues. Germline CDR1 reads SGHAT; CDR2 reads FQNNGV. The ends were cut back, 5 bases at V and 11 bases at J, with 14 bases in the middle. CDR3 amino acids: CASSHRLSEQYF. CDR3 nucleotides: TGTGCCAGCAGCCACCGGCTCAGTGAGCAGTATTTT.